This record concerns one TCR beta chain sequence. This CDR3 spans 12 amino acids. Germline V gene data show CDR1 as SGDLS and CDR2 as YYNGEE. Trimming removed 7 bases from V and 4 bases from J; junction bases left unmatched: 3. This sample was taken from a study of blood T cell repertoires in COVID-19. On the study more broadly: The samples span acute and convalescent COVID-19 from the United States, Italy and Spain.

Per the authors' pipeline: Cell counts per sample came from amplifying reference gene primers. This table comes from immunoSEQ multiplex PCR, and its TCRdb copy is limited to in-frame clones, with some not included. V and J calls and clone size come straight from that table; D and trimming were deduced from the DNA. The sample contains roughly 120,000 clones, 80% to 90% of which appear only once. This sequence was found in a man aged 35-49 years with acute or convalescent COVID-19. V and J are TRBV9 and TRBJ1-2, with 8 nucleotides matching TRBD1. The sequenced material came from peripheral blood. The DNA of the CDR3 is TGTGCCAGCCGGACAGGGCTCTATGGCTACACCTTC. Translating it yields CASRTGLYGYTF.